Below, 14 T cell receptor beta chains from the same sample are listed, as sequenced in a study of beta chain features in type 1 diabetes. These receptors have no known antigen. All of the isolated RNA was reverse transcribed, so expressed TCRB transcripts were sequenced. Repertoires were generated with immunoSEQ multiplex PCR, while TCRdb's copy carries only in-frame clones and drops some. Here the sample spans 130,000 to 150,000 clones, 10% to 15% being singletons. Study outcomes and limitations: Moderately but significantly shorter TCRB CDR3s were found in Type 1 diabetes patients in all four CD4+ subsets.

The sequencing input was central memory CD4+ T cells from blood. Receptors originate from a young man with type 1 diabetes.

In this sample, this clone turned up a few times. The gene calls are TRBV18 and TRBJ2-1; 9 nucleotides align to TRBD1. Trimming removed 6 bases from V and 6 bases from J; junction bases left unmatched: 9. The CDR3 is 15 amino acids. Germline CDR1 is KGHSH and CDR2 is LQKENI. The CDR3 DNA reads TGTGCCAGCTCGCGGGACAGGGATCTGGGCAATGAGCAGTTCTTC. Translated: CASSRDRDLGNEQFF.

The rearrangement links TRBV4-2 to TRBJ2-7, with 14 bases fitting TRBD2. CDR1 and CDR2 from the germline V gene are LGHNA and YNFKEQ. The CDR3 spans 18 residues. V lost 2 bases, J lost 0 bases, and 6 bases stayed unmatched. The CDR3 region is CASSQQGLAGAISYEQYF. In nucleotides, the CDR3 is TGTGCCAGCAGCCAACAGGGACTAGCGGGGGCGATCTCCTACGAGCAGTACTTC.

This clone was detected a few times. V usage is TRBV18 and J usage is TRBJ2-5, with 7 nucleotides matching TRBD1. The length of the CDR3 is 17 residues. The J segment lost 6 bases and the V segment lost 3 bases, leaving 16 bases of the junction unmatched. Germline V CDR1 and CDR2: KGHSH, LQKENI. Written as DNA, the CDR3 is TGTGCCAGCTCACCCCGGACAGGCATAACCCAAGAGAAGACCCAGTACTTC. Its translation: CASSPRTGITQEKTQYF.

The CDR3 sequence: CASRPGTASSPLHF. CDR3 in DNA: TGTGCCAGCAGGCCTGGGACCGCGAGTTCACCCCTCCACTTT. V and J are TRBV2 and TRBJ1-6; possible D gene TRBD1, 5 bases. CDR3 size: 14 residues. Per the germline V gene, CDR1 is SNHLY and CDR2 is FYNNEI. V was trimmed by 6 bases and J by 9 bases, leaving 15 bases between them.

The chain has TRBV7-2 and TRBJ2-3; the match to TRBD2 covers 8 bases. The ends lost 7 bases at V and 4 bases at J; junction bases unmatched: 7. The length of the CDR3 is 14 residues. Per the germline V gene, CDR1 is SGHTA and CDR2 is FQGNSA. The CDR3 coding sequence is TGTGCCAGCAATCCGGGGGGGAGGGCAGATACGCAGTATTTT. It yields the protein CASNPGGRADTQYF. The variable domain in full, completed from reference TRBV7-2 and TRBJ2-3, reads GAGVSQSPSNKVTEKGKDVELRCDPISGHTALYWYRQSLGQGLEFLIYFQGNSAPDKSGLPSDRFSAERTGGSVSTLTIQRTQQEDSAVYLCASNPGGRADTQYFGPGTRLTVL.

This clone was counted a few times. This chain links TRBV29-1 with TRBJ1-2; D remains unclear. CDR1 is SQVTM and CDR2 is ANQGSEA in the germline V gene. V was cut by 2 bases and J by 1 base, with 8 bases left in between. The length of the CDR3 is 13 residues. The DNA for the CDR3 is TGCAGCGTTGAATTGGCTAGTAACTATGGCTACACCTTC. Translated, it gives CSVELASNYGYTF.

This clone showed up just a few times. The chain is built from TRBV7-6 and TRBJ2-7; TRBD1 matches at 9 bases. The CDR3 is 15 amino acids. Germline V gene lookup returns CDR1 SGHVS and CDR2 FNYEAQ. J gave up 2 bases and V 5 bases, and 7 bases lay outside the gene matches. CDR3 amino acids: CASSASGTGPYEQYF. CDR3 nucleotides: TGTGCCAGCAGCGCATCCGGGACAGGGCCCTACGAGCAGTACTTC.

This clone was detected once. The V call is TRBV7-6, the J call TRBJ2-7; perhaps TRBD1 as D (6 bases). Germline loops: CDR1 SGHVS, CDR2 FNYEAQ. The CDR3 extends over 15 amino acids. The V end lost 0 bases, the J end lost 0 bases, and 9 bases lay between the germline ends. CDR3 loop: CASSLAPDSSYEQYF. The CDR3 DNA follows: TGTGCCAGCAGCTTAGCTCCGGACAGCTCCTACGAGCAGTACTTC.

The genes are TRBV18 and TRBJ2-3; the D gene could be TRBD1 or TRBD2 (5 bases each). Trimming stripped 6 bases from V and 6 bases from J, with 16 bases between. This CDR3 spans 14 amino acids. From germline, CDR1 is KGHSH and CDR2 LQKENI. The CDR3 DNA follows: TGTGCCAGCTCGGACACCTCCGGGGTGGATACGCAGTATTTT. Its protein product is CASSDTSGVDTQYF.

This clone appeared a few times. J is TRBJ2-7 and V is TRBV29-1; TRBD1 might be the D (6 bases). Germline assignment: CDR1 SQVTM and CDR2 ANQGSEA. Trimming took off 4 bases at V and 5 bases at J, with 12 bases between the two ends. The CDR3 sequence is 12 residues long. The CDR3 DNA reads TGCAGCGTTGGCCAGGGGTTCCACGAGCAGTACTTC. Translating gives CSVGQGFHEQYF.

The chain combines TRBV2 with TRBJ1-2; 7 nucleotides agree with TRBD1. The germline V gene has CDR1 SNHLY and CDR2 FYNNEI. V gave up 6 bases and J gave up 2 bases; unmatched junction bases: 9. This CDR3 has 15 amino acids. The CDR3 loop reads CASRDRPIGNYGYTF. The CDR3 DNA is TGTGCCAGCAGGGACAGGCCGATCGGAAACTATGGCTACACCTTC.

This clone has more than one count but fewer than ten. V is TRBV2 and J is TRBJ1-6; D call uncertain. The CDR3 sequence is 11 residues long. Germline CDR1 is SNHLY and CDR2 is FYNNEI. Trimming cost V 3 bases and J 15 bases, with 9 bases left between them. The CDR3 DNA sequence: TGTGCCAGCAGTGAGGGCCCATACCTCCACTTT. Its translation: CASSEGPYLHF.

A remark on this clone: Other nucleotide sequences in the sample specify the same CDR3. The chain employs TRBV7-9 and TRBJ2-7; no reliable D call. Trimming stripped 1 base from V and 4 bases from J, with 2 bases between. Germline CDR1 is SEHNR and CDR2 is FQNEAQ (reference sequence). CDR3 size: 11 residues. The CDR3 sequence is CASSLEYEQYF. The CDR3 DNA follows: TGTGCCAGCAGCTTAGAATACGAGCAGTACTTC.

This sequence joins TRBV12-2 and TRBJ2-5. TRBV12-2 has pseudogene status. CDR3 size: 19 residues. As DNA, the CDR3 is TGTGCAAGTCGCTTATACCCGAATGCCGGGCCTAAAACGGGAGAGACCCAGTACTTC. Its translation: CASRLYPNAGPKTGETQYF.